The 30 T cell receptor beta chains reported below all come from one sample, sequenced in a study of radiation and T cells in renal cell carcinoma. The time point is: blood 4 weeks post-SBRT, at nephrectomy. Treatment specified: 15 Gy SBRT to primary tumor, nephrectomy 4 weeks later. TCRdb's table, derived via immunoSEQ multiplex PCR, lists solely in-frame clones and lacks some. The sample has approximately 170,000 clones, around 89% seen once. The starting material was blood, obtained from a patient whose treatment included radiotherapy and nephrectomy. Every receptor here comes from a woman aged 45-65 years with renal cell carcinoma.

The chain is built from TRBV12-2 and TRBJ1-4; the table gives TRBD1 as D, unverified against the DNA. TRBV12-2 is a pseudogene locus. The CDR3 sequence is 18 residues long. CDR3 bases: TGTGCAAGTCGCTTAACGCGATTCAGGCAGGCCGATAATGAAAAACTGTTTTTT. This sequence encodes CASRLTRFRQADNEKLFF.

A note on this clone: Additional DNA sequences in this sample encode the identical CDR3. The V and J genes are TRBV5-1 and TRBJ2-7; the D gene is possibly TRBD1 (5 bases). This CDR3 is 14 amino acids long. Germline CDR1 and CDR2: SGHRS and YFSETQ. Trimming cost V 0 bases and J 2 bases, with 9 bases left between them. The CDR3 DNA sequence: TGCGCCAGCAGCTTGGCACAGGCCCCCTACGAGCAGTACTTC. Translation: CASSLAQAPYEQYF.

The sample holds one count of this clone. A read error may account for a junction end that differs from germline. The chain combines TRBV5-1 with TRBJ1-2, with a weak D call TRBD1 (6 bases). The germline gives CDR1 SGHRS, CDR2 YFSETQ. The CDR3 runs 13 residues. The DNA of the CDR3 is TGTGCCAGCAGCTTTGGGACAACAGATGGCTACACCTTC. It translates to CASSFGTTDGYTF.

The chain couples TRBV13 to TRBJ2-1; possible D gene TRBD1, 6 bases. Germline CDR1 and CDR2: PRHDT and FYEKMQ (reference sequence). The ends were cut back, 2 bases at V and 4 bases at J, with 9 bases in the middle. CDR3 length equals 14 residues. The CDR3 DNA reads TGTGCCAGCAGCTTACGGGACATTTACAATGAGCAGTTCTTC. It codes for CASSLRDIYNEQFF.

This chain links TRBV19 with TRBJ2-7, with TRBD1 matching over 10 bases. The CDR3 totals 14 residues. The J segment lost 7 bases and the V segment lost 3 bases, leaving 6 bases of the junction unmatched. Germline V gene data show CDR1 as LNHDA and CDR2 as SQIVND (reference sequence). This CDR3 is CASSMTGGAREQYF. DNA for the CDR3: TGTGCCAGTAGTATGACAGGGGGCGCGAGGGAGCAGTACTTC.

The chain uses TRBV6-6 and TRBJ1-4; TRBD1 agrees at 9 bases. CDR1 is MNHNY, CDR2 SVGAGI, per germline (reference sequence). This CDR3 has 16 amino acids. Trimming removed 4 bases from V and 3 bases from J; junction bases left unmatched: 6. CDR3: CASSSPDRGANEKLFF. The CDR3 DNA follows: TGTGCCAGCAGTTCGCCAGACAGGGGGGCTAATGAAAAACTGTTTTTT.

The CDR3 protein is CASSYGDFYEQYF. DNA of the CDR3: TGTGCCAGCAGTTACGGGGACTTCTACGAGCAGTACTTC. This chain links TRBV6-5 with TRBJ2-7; perhaps TRBD2 as D (6 bases). Per germline, CDR1 MNHEY and CDR2 SVGAGI. Trimming cost V 2 bases and J 3 bases, with 8 bases left between them. The CDR3 has 13 residues.

The chain couples TRBV28 to TRBJ1-5; tentatively, D is TRBD1 (6 bases). With 3 bases removed from V and 4 bases from J, the gap between germline ends came to 16 bases. Germline values: CDR1 MDHEN, CDR2 SYDVKM. This CDR3 has 16 residues. CDR3 DNA sequence: TGTGCCAGCAGTTTTCGGGCCTCGGGGGCGAATCAGCCCCAGCATTTT. This translates into CASSFRASGANQPQHF.

The chain uses TRBV10-3 and TRBJ1-1, with D possibly being TRBD1 (5 bases). CDR3 size: 18 residues. Germline values: CDR1 ENHRY, CDR2 SYGVKD. The ends were cut back, 0 bases at V and 0 bases at J, with 17 bases in the middle. The CDR3 DNA follows: TGTGCCATCAGTGAGTCGATCCGTGGGGACGGAATGAACACTGAAGCTTTCTTT. Encoded protein: CAISESIRGDGMNTEAFF.

The CDR3: CASSILANTEAFF. The CDR3 coding sequence is TGTGCCAGTAGTATCCTGGCGAACACTGAAGCTTTCTTT. The genes are TRBV19 and TRBJ1-1; no reliable D call. This CDR3 contains 13 residues. Germline V gives CDR1 LNHDA, CDR2 SQIVND (reference sequence). Deletions cut 3 bases from V and 1 base from J, with 6 bases between.

The chain is built from TRBV19 and TRBJ2-6; D not certain. Germline-derived CDR1 and CDR2 are LNHDA and SQIVND (reference sequence). The ends were cut back, 1 base at V and 0 bases at J, with 4 bases in the middle. There are 15 residues in the CDR3. CDR3 nucleotide sequence: TGTGCCAGTAGTATAGCCGGCTCTGGGGCCAACGTCCTGACTTTC. Amino acids: CASSIAGSGANVLTF.

The table lists this clone with a few counts. V gene TRBV5-1 combines with J gene TRBJ1-1, with D tentatively TRBD1 (5 bases). This CDR3 has 14 amino acids. In germline, CDR1 is SGHRS, CDR2 YFSETQ. V was clipped by 3 bases and J by 4 bases, with 13 bases between them. The CDR3 is CASSWDSGSTEAFF. The CDR3 DNA reads as TGCGCCAGCAGCTGGGACTCCGGAAGCACTGAAGCTTTCTTT.

The rearrangement uses TRBV6-1 and TRBJ1-4, with D hard to call. This CDR3 has 13 amino acids. Germline V CDR1 and CDR2: MNHNS, SASEGT. V was shortened by 6 bases and J by 0 bases, with 5 bases between the two germline ends. The CDR3, as DNA: TGTGCCAGCAGAGGAGCAACTAATGAAAAACTGTTTTTT. The encoded protein is CASRGATNEKLFF.

This rearrangement joins TRBV7-9 to TRBJ2-1; no clear D. Germline V gene sequence: CDR1 SEHNR, CDR2 FQNEAQ (reference sequence). CDR3 length: 13 residues. V lost 5 bases, J lost 9 bases, and 14 bases lay in between. Here the CDR3 reads CASSPRSATEQFF. As DNA, the CDR3 is TGTGCCAGCAGCCCCCGATCGGCGACTGAGCAGTTCTTC.

The CDR3: CASSLLQGDYGYTF. DNA of the CDR3: TGCGCCAGCAGCTTGTTGCAGGGAGACTATGGCTACACCTTC. The V gene is TRBV5-1, the J gene TRBJ1-2; weak D call: TRBD1 (5 bases). CDR3 length: 14 amino acids. Germline V lookup: CDR1 SGHRS, CDR2 YFSETQ. Trimming cost V 1 base and J 3 bases, with 10 bases left between them.

The chain couples TRBV7-9 to TRBJ2-7; D unresolved. The ends were cut back, 4 bases at V and 5 bases at J, with 12 bases in the middle. Germline values: CDR1 SEHNR, CDR2 FQNEAQ (reference sequence). CDR3 size: 13 residues. The CDR3 nucleotides read TGTGCCAGCAGCTCGCCCTTTCTGGACGAGCAGTACTTC. Protein sequence: CASSSPFLDEQYF.

This clone has just a few counts. The V call is TRBV7-9, the J call TRBJ1-2; the D gene is possibly TRBD1 (5 bases). V was pared by 5 bases and J by 4 bases, with 17 bases between. Germline loops: CDR1 SEHNR, CDR2 FQNEAQ (reference sequence). The CDR3 contains 15 residues. This chain's CDR3 is CASSPGTGGFYGYTF. In DNA, the CDR3 is TGTGCCAGCAGCCCTGGGACGGGCGGTTTCTATGGCTACACCTTC.

The V gene is TRBV5-8, the J gene TRBJ1-1; D might be TRBD1 (5 bases). Germline loops: CDR1 SGHTS, CDR2 YDEGEE. Between the trimmed V and J ends, which lost 3 bases and 6 bases, there was a span of 12 bases. CDR3 length equals 13 residues. The CDR3 spells CASSSLGGAEAFF. Here the CDR3 DNA reads TGTGCCAGCAGCTCCCTGGGGGGTGCTGAAGCTTTCTTT.

This sequence joins TRBV19 and TRBJ1-1, with no clear D. V dropped 6 bases and J dropped 2 bases, with 16 bases sitting between them. CDR1 is LNHDA and CDR2 is SQIVND in the germline V gene (reference sequence). The CDR3 runs 15 residues. CDR3 amino acids: CASRPDRRGNTEAFF. The CDR3, as DNA: TGTGCCAGTAGGCCGGACCGCCGGGGAAACACTGAAGCTTTCTTT.

V is TRBV19 and J is TRBJ1-2; D is unresolved. Germline loops: CDR1 LNHDA, CDR2 SQIVND (reference sequence). V was clipped by 3 bases and J by 10 bases, with 15 bases between them. The CDR3 is 13 amino acids. For the CDR3, the DNA is TGTGCCAGTAGTATTACCTGGGAAGGTTTCTACACCTTC. Translation: CASSITWEGFYTF. Full variable domain (missing parts from reference TRBV19 and TRBJ1-2): DGGITQSPKYLFRKEGQNVTLSCEQNLNHDAMYWYRQDPGQGLRLIYYSQIVNDFQKGDIAEGYSVSREKKESFPLTVTSAQKNPTAFYLCASSITWEGFYTFGSGTRLTVV.

In its sample, this clone was seen a few times. This chain joins TRBV6-6 and TRBJ1-1; D not certain. The CDR3 spans 12 residues. V was clipped by 3 bases and J by 0 bases, with 2 bases between them. Germline CDR1 and CDR2: MNHNY and SVGAGI (reference sequence). CDR3 nucleotide sequence: TGTGCCAGCAGTTATCTGAACACTGAAGCTTTCTTT. As protein: CASSYLNTEAFF.

The chain combines TRBV10-3 with TRBJ2-1; D unresolved. Germline CDR1 and CDR2: ENHRY and SYGVKD. The CDR3 is 13 residues long. V shed 9 bases and J shed 4 bases, with 13 bases lying between them. The CDR3 sequence: CAIAADGYNEQFF. In DNA form, the CDR3 reads TGTGCCATTGCCGCCGACGGATACAATGAGCAGTTCTTC.

CDR3 residues: CAWGIGLNTEAFF. CDR3 coding DNA: TGTGCCTGGGGGATCGGCTTGAACACTGAAGCTTTCTTT. V is TRBV30 and J is TRBJ1-1; the D is unclear. V gave up 5 bases and J gave up 0 bases, with 10 bases separating them. The V gene's germline CDR1 is GTSNPN and CDR2 SVGIG (reference sequence). The CDR3 spans 13 residues.

The chain joins TRBV6-5 to TRBJ1-2, with D perhaps TRBD1 (5 bases). Trimming took off 5 bases at V and 7 bases at J, with 14 bases between the two ends. The germline CDR1 and CDR2 sequences are MNHEY and SVGAGI. The CDR3 loop spans 13 amino acids. In DNA form, the CDR3 reads TGTGCCAGCAGTCCCAGGGACGGGCGTGGCTACACCTTC. This gives the protein CASSPRDGRGYTF.

The chain employs TRBV6-5 and TRBJ2-7, with D hard to call. The germline gives CDR1 MNHEY, CDR2 SVGAGI. The V gene lost 8 bases and the J gene lost 2 bases, with 10 bases spanning the gap. This CDR3 has 12 residues. The chain's CDR3 is CASSGRAYEQYF. The CDR3 region has the DNA TGTGCCAGCTCTGGTAGGGCCTACGAGCAGTACTTC.

J is TRBJ2-3 and V is TRBV5-1; no clear D gene. Germline V gene lookup returns CDR1 SGHRS and CDR2 YFSETQ. The germline V and J ends were trimmed by 2 bases and 3 bases, with 13 bases remaining between them. The CDR3 runs to 15 residues. CDR3 sequence (DNA): TGCGCCAGCAGCTTCGGACGGCCCGGGACAGATACGCAGTATTTT. Translated: CASSFGRPGTDTQYF. Looking up the rest from reference TRBV5-1 and TRBJ2-3 gives the full variable domain: KAGVTQTPRYLIKTRGQQVTLSCSPISGHRSVSWYQQTPGQGLQFLFEYFSETQRNKGNFPGRFSGRQFSNSRSEMNVSTLELGDSALYLCASSFGRPGTDTQYFGPGTRLTVL.

V usage is TRBV11-2 and J usage is TRBJ2-2, with a weak D call TRBD2 (5 bases). This CDR3 has 14 amino acids. Trimming removed 0 bases at V and 6 bases at J, with 8 bases between. Germline CDR1 and CDR2: SGHAT and FQNNGV. CDR3 sequence: CASSLEGSAGELFF. The CDR3 DNA reads TGTGCCAGCAGCTTAGAAGGGAGCGCCGGGGAGCTGTTTTTT.

The rearrangement joins TRBV5-1 to TRBJ1-2, with 7 bases fitting TRBD1. The CDR3 has 15 residues. The germline gives CDR1 SGHRS, CDR2 YFSETQ. Trimming took 1 base from V and 0 from J; bases not matched to a gene: 3. The DNA for the CDR3 is TGCGCCAGCAGCTTGTCGACAGGGACTAACTATGGCTACACCTTC. Its protein is CASSLSTGTNYGYTF.

The rearrangement joins TRBV7-2 to TRBJ1-1; a weak D match, TRBD1 (6 bases). CDR3 length: 15 residues. Deletions cut 1 base from V and 1 base from J, with 10 bases between. Germline values: CDR1 SGHTA, CDR2 FQGNSA. Here the CDR3 reads CASSLEGQRNTEAFF. CDR3 nucleotide sequence: TGTGCCAGCAGCTTAGAAGGACAGCGGAACACTGAAGCTTTCTTT.

The rearrangement links TRBV10-3 to TRBJ2-2; no clear D gene. Looked up from germline, CDR1 is ENHRY and CDR2 is SYGVKD. The CDR3 has 16 amino acids. With 3 bases removed from V and 2 bases from J, the gap between germline ends came to 13 bases. CDR3 protein: CAISDPRTANTGELFF. In nucleotides, the CDR3 is TGTGCCATCAGTGACCCTAGGACGGCTAACACCGGGGAGCTGTTTTTT.